This T cell receptor (beta chain) is drawn from a study of CD8 T cells in Susac syndrome. TEMRA cells were FACS-enriched, unlike CD8+ and CD4+ T cells, which were negatively isolated. Roughly 0.45 to 1 ug RNA was reverse transcribed with random hexamers. The immunoSEQ assay covered 54 Vbeta and 13 Jbeta segments for CDR3. TCRdb used MiXCR to reprocess the immunoSEQ multiplex PCR reads, holding one entry per CDR3 protein. The sample records some 130,000 distinct CDR3 sequences, less than 95% being singletons. CDR1 and CDR2 (germline): SGHNT, YYREEE (reference sequence). The CDR3 is 15 residues long. The J segment lost 7 bases and the V segment lost 4 bases, leaving 7 bases of the junction unmatched.

Sequenced input: CD4+ T cells from PBMCs. This TCR came from a human donor with multiple sclerosis. The chain links TRBV5-4 to TRBJ2-1, with TRBD1 identical over 11 bases. In nucleotides, the CDR3 is TGTGCCAGCAGCCTACCGGGACAGGGGGTAAATGAGCAGTTCTTC. Translation: CASSLPGQGVNEQFF.